Listed here are 26 T cell receptor beta chains from one sample, sequenced in a study of early T cells in non-severe SARS-CoV-2 infection. TCRdb passed the 5' RACE reads through MiXCR, listing each CDR3 protein once. The sample records 90,000 to 120,000 distinct CDR3 sequences, 9.5% to 13% being singletons. The sequencing sample was made of whole blood. These receptors all stem from an adult who was a healthcare worker with PCR-confirmed SARS-CoV-2 infection or an uninfected control (not recorded which).

In its sample, this clonotype was seen a few times. The CDR3 loop reads CASSYPDRAHEQYF. For the CDR3, the DNA is TGTGCCAGCAGCTACCCGGACAGGGCCCACGAGCAGTACTTC. The V gene is TRBV7-9, the J gene TRBJ2-7; 8 bases are a match to TRBD1. The CDR3 has 14 amino acids. The germline CDR1 and CDR2 sequences are SEHNR and FQNEAQ (reference sequence). V gave up 4 bases and J gave up 5 bases; unmatched junction bases: 7.

A few counts support this clonotype. The V gene is TRBV10-3, the J gene TRBJ2-1, with a possible D match to TRBD1 (6 bases). Germline V lookup: CDR1 ENHRY, CDR2 SYGVKD. V was clipped by 2 bases and J by 7 bases, with 9 bases between them. This CDR3 has 13 residues. This chain's CDR3 is CAISEPRGNEQFF. CDR3 nucleotide sequence: TGTGCCATCAGTGAGCCCAGGGGAAATGAGCAGTTCTTC.

Only a few counts were recorded for this clonotype. The genes are TRBV11-3 and TRBJ2-3; D unclear. This CDR3 is 10 amino acids long. V was clipped by 5 bases and J by 11 bases, with 8 bases between them. Germline CDR1 is SGHNT and CDR2 is YENEEA. CDR3 nucleotide sequence: TGTGCCAGCAGCGCTCAAAAGCAGTATTTT. It specifies CASSAQKQYF.

In this sample, this clonotype turned up many times. The CDR3 sequence: CASSDGAGEVYNEQFF. The CDR3, as DNA: TGTGCCAGCAGTGATGGGGCGGGGGAGGTTTACAATGAGCAGTTCTTC. The gene calls are TRBV2 and TRBJ2-1; TRBD2 matches 7 bases. The CDR3 is made up of 16 amino acids. V was pared by 3 bases and J by 4 bases, with 9 bases of the junction left unmatched. Germline CDR1 SNHLY, CDR2 FYNNEI.

The V gene is TRBV5-6, the J gene TRBJ1-1, with no clear D. In germline, CDR1 is SGHDT, CDR2 YYEEEE. This CDR3 spans 17 amino acids. V shed 0 bases and J shed 0 bases, with 15 bases lying between them. The CDR3 nucleotides are TGTGCCAGCAGCTTGGGAGGACTAGGGAGGGTGAACACTGAAGCTTTCTTT. Protein sequence: CASSLGGLGRVNTEAFF.

This clonotype was seen at least ten times. The rearrangement joins TRBV5-1 to TRBJ2-3; D might be TRBD2 (5 bases). From germline, CDR1 is SGHRS and CDR2 YFSETQ. V shed 0 bases and J shed 4 bases, with 12 bases lying between them. CDR3 length: 15 amino acids. CDR3 in DNA: TGCGCCAGCAGCTTGGACCTAGCCGGCCCAGATACGCAGTATTTT. Amino acids: CASSLDLAGPDTQYF.

This clonotype was counted a few times. The chain links TRBV12-5 to TRBJ2-7, with D perhaps assigned TRBD1 or TRBD2 (5 bases each). The CDR3 length is 16 residues. Germline lookup yields CDR1 LGHNT and CDR2 FRNRAP. Trimming pared 7 bases from V and 2 bases from J, leaving 21 bases between. The CDR3 sequence: CASAQVGGKRTYEQYF. In DNA form, the CDR3 reads TGTGCTAGTGCCCAAGTTGGGGGTAAAAGAACCTACGAGCAGTACTTC. The full variable domain, in which reference TRBV12-5 and TRBJ2-7 provide the parts outside the CDR3, is DARVTQTPRHKVTEMGQEVTMRCQPILGHNTVFWYRQTMMQGLELLAYFRNRAPLDDSGMPKDRFSAEMPDATLATLKIQPSEPRDSAVYFCASAQVGGKRTYEQYFGPGTRLTVT.

Many counts were recorded for this clonotype. The chain joins TRBV14 to TRBJ2-1; 15 positions agree with TRBD2. J was trimmed by 6 bases and V by 3 bases; bases with no gene match: 12. The CDR3 runs to 19 residues. CDR1 and CDR2 from the germline V gene are SGHDN and FVKESK. CDR3 loop: CASSHDGTSGRLFRNEQFF. CDR3 nucleotides: TGTGCCAGCAGCCATGACGGGACTAGCGGGAGGTTGTTCCGCAATGAGCAGTTCTTC.

The chain carries TRBV6-6 and TRBJ1-1; D gene ambiguous. Germline V gene data show CDR1 as MNHNY and CDR2 as SVGAGI (reference sequence). Trimming removed 10 bases at V and 1 base at J, with 13 bases between. This CDR3 has 13 residues. The CDR3 loop reads CATQRGGNTEAFF. The CDR3 bases are TGTGCCACCCAACGGGGAGGGAACACTGAAGCTTTCTTT.

This clonotype occurred a few times. The V gene is TRBV20-1, the J gene TRBJ1-1, with TRBD1 as a possible D gene (5 bases). Germline V gene lookup returns CDR1 DFQATT and CDR2 SNEGSKA (reference sequence). V lost 6 bases, J lost 5 bases, and 13 bases lay in between. This CDR3 spans 12 amino acids. CDR3 in amino acids: CSALAGGTEAFF. DNA of the CDR3: TGCAGTGCCCTAGCTGGGGGGACTGAAGCTTTCTTT.

This clonotype has just a few counts. The chain has TRBV6-5 and TRBJ2-3; 10 bases line up with TRBD2. Trimming removed 5 bases from V and 2 bases from J; junction bases left unmatched: 7. The CDR3 runs to 16 residues. CDR1 MNHEY and CDR2 SVGAGI come from the germline V gene. CDR3 in DNA: TGTGCCAGCAGTCCCTGGACTAGCGGACTCACAGATACGCAGTATTTT. As protein: CASSPWTSGLTDTQYF.

The V gene is TRBV3-1, the J gene TRBJ2-1; no firm D call. The germline CDR1 and CDR2 sequences are LGHDT and YNNKEL (reference sequence). V was pared by 3 bases and J by 3 bases, with 12 bases between. There are 15 residues in the CDR3. This CDR3 reads CASSQRKGSYNEQFF. The DNA for the CDR3 is TGTGCCAGCAGCCAGAGGAAAGGCAGCTACAATGAGCAGTTCTTC.

The table lists this clonotype with many counts. This sequence joins TRBV2 and TRBJ2-2; 7 positions agree with TRBD2. Per the germline V gene, CDR1 is SNHLY and CDR2 is FYNNEI. The CDR3 is made up of 15 amino acids. V shed 3 bases and J 1 base; nucleotides not matched to a gene: 2. This chain's CDR3 is CASSDGGGNTGELFF. DNA for the CDR3: TGTGCCAGCAGTGATGGCGGGGGGAACACCGGGGAGCTGTTTTTT.

The rearrangement links TRBV6-6 to TRBJ2-1; 11 bases agree with TRBD2. The CDR3 is made up of 20 amino acids. V was clipped by 0 bases and J by 3 bases; unmatched bases: 13. The germline V gene encodes CDR1 MNHNY and CDR2 SVGAGI (reference sequence). CDR3 bases: TGTGCCAGCAGTTACTCGGGGACTAGCGGCCCTCAGGGAAACTACAATGAGCAGTTCTTC. Translating gives CASSYSGTSGPQGNYNEQFF.

This chain joins TRBV7-9 and TRBJ1-2; weak D call: TRBD1 (6 bases). V lost 3 bases and J lost 0, with 14 bases in between. The CDR3 has 16 amino acids. Germline values: CDR1 SEHNR, CDR2 FQNEAQ (reference sequence). The CDR3 DNA follows: TGTGCCAGCAGCTTCTCAAAGGACAGTTCTAACTATGGCTACACCTTC. Encoded protein: CASSFSKDSSNYGYTF.

The sample holds a few counts of this clonotype. The chain recombines TRBV2 with TRBJ2-3, with D possibly being TRBD1 (6 bases). This CDR3 is built from 15 residues. Germline V lookup: CDR1 SNHLY, CDR2 FYNNEI. Trimming stripped 1 base from V and 0 bases from J, with 8 bases between. The CDR3 reads CASSEGTASTDTQYF. The CDR3 nucleotides read TGTGCCAGCAGTGAAGGGACAGCTAGCACAGATACGCAGTATTTT.

There are many counts of this clonotype. V gene TRBV20-1 combines with J gene TRBJ2-7; TRBD2 matches at 9 bases. Looked up from germline, CDR1 is DFQATT and CDR2 is SNEGSKA (reference sequence). J gave up 4 bases and V 3 bases, and 7 bases lay outside the gene matches. CDR3 size: 14 residues. The CDR3 DNA is TGCAGTGCTAGTGTAGGCGGGAGGGCTTACGAGCAGTACTTC. Translated, it gives CSASVGGRAYEQYF.

Many counts were recorded for this clonotype. V usage is TRBV30 and J usage is TRBJ1-4, with D maybe TRBD1 (5 bases). The ends were cut back, 4 bases at V and 3 bases at J, with 21 bases in the middle. The CDR3 totals 17 residues. The germline V gene has CDR1 GTSNPN and CDR2 SVGIG (reference sequence). For the CDR3, the DNA is TGTGCCTGGATCCCCCGTGCGGGCAGGGCGGCTAATGAAAAACTGTTTTTT. Translating it yields CAWIPRAGRAANEKLFF. Together with reference TRBV30 and TRBJ1-4, the CDR3 gives the full variable domain: SQTIHQWPATLVQPVGSPLSLECTVEGTSNPNLYWYRQAAGRGLQLLFYSVGIGQISSEVPQNLSASRPQDRQFILSSKKLLLSDSGFYLCAWIPRAGRAANEKLFFGSGTQLSVL.

The rearrangement links TRBV20-1 to TRBJ1-1; a possible D gene is TRBD1 (6 bases). The germline V gene encodes CDR1 DFQATT and CDR2 SNEGSKA (reference sequence). V was cut by 1 base and J by 11 bases, with 17 bases left in between. The CDR3 consists of 13 residues. This CDR3 is CSARGRGAEAAFF. As DNA, the CDR3 is TGCAGTGCTAGAGGTAGGGGGGCGGAGGCGGCTTTCTTT.

This clonotype was seen at least ten times. The chain is built from TRBV3-1 and TRBJ1-2; TRBD1 might be the D (5 bases). Per germline, CDR1 LGHDT and CDR2 YNNKEL (reference sequence). The CDR3 totals 13 residues. Trimming left V 4 bases short and J 4 bases short, with 10 bases between. The CDR3 nucleotides are TGTGCCAGCAGCCGAGGGGAGCCCTATGGCTACACCTTC. Amino acids: CASSRGEPYGYTF.

This clonotype was recorded many times. In DNA form, the CDR3 reads TGTGCCAGCAGTGACACCACTAGGACAGTTTCTAGCAATCAGCCCCAGCATTTT. Translating gives CASSDTTRTVSSNQPQHF. This chain joins TRBV2 and TRBJ1-5; TRBD1 might be the D (6 bases). Trimming took off 3 bases at V and 0 bases at J, with 18 bases between the two ends. The germline V gene encodes CDR1 SNHLY and CDR2 FYNNEI. CDR3 length equals 18 residues.

The V call is TRBV21-1, the J call TRBJ2-1; TRBD2 is the table's D call, not checked against the DNA. TRBV21-1 counts as a pseudogene. CDR3 length: 15 residues. The CDR3 loop reads CASSKGTSGTDEQFF. In nucleotides, the CDR3 is TGTGCCAGCAGCAAAGGGACTAGTGGGACGGATGAGCAGTTCTTC.

This CDR3 is CSVDQGKTSNYGYTF. In DNA, the CDR3 is TGCAGCGTTGATCAGGGCAAAACCTCTAACTATGGCTACACCTTC. The chain combines TRBV29-1 with TRBJ1-2; TRBD1 is a possible D gene (5 bases). V gave up 3 bases and J gave up 0 bases, with 14 bases separating them. The germline CDR1 and CDR2 sequences are SQVTM and ANQGSEA. The CDR3 totals 15 residues.

This clonotype was detected a few times. The rearrangement joins TRBV20-1 to TRBJ2-5; 8 bases agree with TRBD1. V trimming: 3 bases; J trimming: 5 bases; junction bases outside the gene matches: 5. Germline assignment: CDR1 DFQATT and CDR2 SNEGSKA (reference sequence). There are 13 residues in the CDR3. The chain's CDR3 is CSASQGAWETQYF. DNA for the CDR3: TGCAGTGCTAGTCAGGGGGCTTGGGAGACCCAGTACTTC.

This clonotype was seen repeatedly, ten times or more. The chain employs TRBV5-1 and TRBJ1-5; D is uncertain. Germline-derived CDR1 and CDR2 are SGHRS and YFSETQ. The CDR3 length is 13 residues. Trimming removed 3 bases at V and 0 bases at J, with 4 bases between. The CDR3 region has the DNA TGCGCCAGCAGCTCGGGTAGCAATCAGCCCCAGCATTTT. Residues: CASSSGSNQPQHF. Filled out from reference TRBV5-1 and TRBJ1-5, the complete variable domain reads KAGVTQTPRYLIKTRGQQVTLSCSPISGHRSVSWYQQTPGQGLQFLFEYFSETQRNKGNFPGRFSGRQFSNSRSEMNVSTLELGDSALYLCASSSGSNQPQHFGDGTRLSIL.

The chain couples TRBV29-1 to TRBJ2-2, with D possibly matching TRBD2 (5 bases). The germline V gene encodes CDR1 SQVTM and CDR2 ANQGSEA. V shed 7 bases and J shed 7 bases, with 7 bases lying between them. This CDR3 region has 10 residues. For the CDR3, the DNA is TGCAGCGCCGGGGTCGGGGAGCTGTTTTTT. Translation: CSAGVGELFF.